The entry below gives a single T cell receptor beta chain sequence along with its context. Antigen unknown. This specimen comes from a study of cytomegalovirus exposure and HLA in healthy donors. CDR1 is MRHNA and CDR2 is SNTAGT in the germline V gene. The CDR3 contains 16 residues. The germline V and J ends were trimmed by 3 bases and 8 bases, with 19 bases remaining between them. Generated by immunoSEQ multiplex PCR, the TCRdb table keeps only in-frame clones and is missing some. The table includes over 130,000 clones, roughly 86% detected once. The study drew the donors from its approximately 110-subject validation cohort, separate from the roughly 670-subject first cohort. Overall study results and limits: First-cohort TCR clusters were later found to tend to co-occur in the 120 validation repertoires. The study labeled around 160 TCR beta chains cytomegalovirus-associated.

The chain carries TRBV6-4 and TRBJ2-2; possible D gene TRBD2, 6 bases. Sequencing was performed on PBMCs. The sequence came from a man between 18 and 29 years old in good health and CMV-seropositive. Here the CDR3 reads CASSDSPAGFSGELFF. The CDR3 nucleotides read TGTGCCAGCAGTGATTCCCCAGCGGGCTTTTCGGGGGAGCTGTTTTTT.